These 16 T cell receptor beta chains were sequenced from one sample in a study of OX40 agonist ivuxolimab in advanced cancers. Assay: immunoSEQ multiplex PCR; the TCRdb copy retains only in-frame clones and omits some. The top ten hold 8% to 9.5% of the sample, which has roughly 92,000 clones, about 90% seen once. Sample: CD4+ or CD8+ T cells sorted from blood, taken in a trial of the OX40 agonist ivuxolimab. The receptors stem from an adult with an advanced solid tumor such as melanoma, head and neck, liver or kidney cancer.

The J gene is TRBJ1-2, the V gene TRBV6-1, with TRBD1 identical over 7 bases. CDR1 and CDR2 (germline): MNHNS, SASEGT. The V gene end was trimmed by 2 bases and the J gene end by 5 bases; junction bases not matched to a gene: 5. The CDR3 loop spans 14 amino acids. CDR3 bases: TGTGCCAGCAGTGAACCAGGGACAGTTTATGGCTACACCTTC. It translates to CASSEPGTVYGYTF.

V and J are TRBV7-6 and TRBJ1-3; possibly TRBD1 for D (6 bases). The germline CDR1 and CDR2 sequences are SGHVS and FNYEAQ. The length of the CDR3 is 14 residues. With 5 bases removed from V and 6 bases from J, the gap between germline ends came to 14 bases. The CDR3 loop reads CASSPRGFENTIYF. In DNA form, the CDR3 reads TGTGCCAGCAGCCCCAGGGGTTTTGAAAACACCATATATTTT.

CDR3 coding DNA: TGTGCCAGCACCCCCCAGGCCCGAGGGGGCTACACCTTC. This translates into CASTPQARGGYTF. The J gene is TRBJ1-2, the V gene TRBV5-6; D remains unclear. Looked up from germline, CDR1 is SGHDT and CDR2 is YYEEEE. The CDR3 consists of 13 residues. Trimming removed 6 bases at V and 8 bases at J, with 17 bases between.

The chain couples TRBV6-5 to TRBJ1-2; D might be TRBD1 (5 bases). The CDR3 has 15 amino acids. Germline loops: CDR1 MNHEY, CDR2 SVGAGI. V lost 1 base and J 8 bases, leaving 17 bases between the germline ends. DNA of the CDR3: TGTGCCAGCAGTTACTGGCAGGGCGCCTTGGAGGGCTACACCTTC. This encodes CASSYWQGALEGYTF.

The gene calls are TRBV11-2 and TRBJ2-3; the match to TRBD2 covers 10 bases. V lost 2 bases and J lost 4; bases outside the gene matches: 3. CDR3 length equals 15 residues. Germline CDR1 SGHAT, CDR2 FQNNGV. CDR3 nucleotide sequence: TGTGCCAGCAGCTTAAGGCTAGCGGGAGCAGATACGCAGTATTTT. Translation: CASSLRLAGADTQYF.

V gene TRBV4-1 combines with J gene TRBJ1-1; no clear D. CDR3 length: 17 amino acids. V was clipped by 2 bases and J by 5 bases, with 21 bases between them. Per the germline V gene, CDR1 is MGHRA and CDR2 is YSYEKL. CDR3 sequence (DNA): TGCGCCAGCAGCCAATTTCAGGCGACCACTTCGGGGACTGAAGCTTTCTTT. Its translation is CASSQFQATTSGTEAFF.

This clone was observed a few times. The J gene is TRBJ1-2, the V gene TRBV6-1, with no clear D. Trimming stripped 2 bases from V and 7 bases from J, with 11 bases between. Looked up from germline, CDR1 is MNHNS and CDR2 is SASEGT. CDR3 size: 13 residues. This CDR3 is CASSEWARSGYTF. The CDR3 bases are TGTGCCAGCAGTGAATGGGCCCGCAGTGGCTACACCTTC.

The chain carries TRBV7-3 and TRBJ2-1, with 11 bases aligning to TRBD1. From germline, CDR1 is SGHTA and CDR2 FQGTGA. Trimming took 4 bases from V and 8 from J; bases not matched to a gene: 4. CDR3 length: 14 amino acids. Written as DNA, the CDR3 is TGTGCCAGCAGCTACGGGACAGGGGGTCATGAGCAGTTCTTC. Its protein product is CASSYGTGGHEQFF.

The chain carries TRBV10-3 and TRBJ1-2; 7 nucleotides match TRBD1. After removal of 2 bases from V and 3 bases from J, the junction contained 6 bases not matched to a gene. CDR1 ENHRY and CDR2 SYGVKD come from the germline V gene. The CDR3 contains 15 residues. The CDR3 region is CAISEGTEKDYGYTF. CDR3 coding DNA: TGTGCCATCAGTGAGGGGACAGAAAAAGACTATGGCTACACCTTC.

CDR3 sequence: CASSPRGVYEQYF. In nucleotides, the CDR3 is TGTGCCAGCAGCCCCCGCGGGGTTTACGAGCAGTACTTC. The chain couples TRBV11-3 to TRBJ2-7; weak D call: TRBD2 (6 bases). The CDR3 contains 13 residues. Germline CDR1 reads SGHNT; CDR2 reads YENEEA. V was shortened by 5 bases and J by 4 bases, with 12 bases between the two germline ends.

As DNA, the CDR3 is TGTGCCAGCAGCTTAGGACCTAGCGGGAGCGAGCAGTACTTC. It translates to CASSLGPSGSEQYF. The chain uses TRBV7-8 and TRBJ2-5; TRBD2 matches at 10 bases. The J call may not be correct, given that the DNA end is closer to TRBJ2-7. Germline V CDR1 and CDR2: SGHVS, FQNEAQ. This CDR3 contains 14 residues.

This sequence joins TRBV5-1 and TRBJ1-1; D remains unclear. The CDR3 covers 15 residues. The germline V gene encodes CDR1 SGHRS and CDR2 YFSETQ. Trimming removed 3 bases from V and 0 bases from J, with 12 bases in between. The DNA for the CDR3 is TGCGCCAGCAGCTCTTGGACGAGCATGAACACTGAAGCTTTCTTT. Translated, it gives CASSSWTSMNTEAFF.

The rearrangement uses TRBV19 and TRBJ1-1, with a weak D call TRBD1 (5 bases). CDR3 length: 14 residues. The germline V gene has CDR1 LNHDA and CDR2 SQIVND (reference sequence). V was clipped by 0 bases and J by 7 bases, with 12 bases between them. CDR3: CASSIDWGDGEAFF. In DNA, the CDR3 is TGTGCCAGTAGTATAGATTGGGGCGACGGTGAAGCTTTCTTT.

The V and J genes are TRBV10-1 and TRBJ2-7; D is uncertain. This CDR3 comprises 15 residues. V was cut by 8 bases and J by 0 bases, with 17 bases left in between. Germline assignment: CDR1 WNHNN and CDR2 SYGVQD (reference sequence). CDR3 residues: CASRGRARISYEQYF. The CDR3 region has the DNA TGCGCCAGCCGTGGAAGAGCCAGGATCTCCTACGAGCAGTACTTC.

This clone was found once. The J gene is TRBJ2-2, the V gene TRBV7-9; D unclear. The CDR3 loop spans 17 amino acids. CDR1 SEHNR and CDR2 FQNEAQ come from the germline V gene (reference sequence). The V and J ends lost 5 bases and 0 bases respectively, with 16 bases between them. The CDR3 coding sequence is TGTGCCAGCAGCCCTCCCGGCGACGCTACGAACACCGGGGAGCTGTTTTTT. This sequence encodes CASSPPGDATNTGELFF.

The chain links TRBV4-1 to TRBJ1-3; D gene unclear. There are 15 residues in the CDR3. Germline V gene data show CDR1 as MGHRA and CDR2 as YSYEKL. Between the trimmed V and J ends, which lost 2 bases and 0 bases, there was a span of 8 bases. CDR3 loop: CASSQSTPSGNTIYF. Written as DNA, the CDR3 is TGCGCCAGCAGCCAATCGACACCCTCTGGAAACACCATATATTTT.